These 31 T cell receptor beta chains were all obtained from the same sample, sequenced in a study of PD-L1 blockade in urothelial cancer. Measured with immunoSEQ multiplex PCR; TCRdb has only the in-frame clones, and not every one. The sample holds tens of thousands of clones, 84% seen once. Sequencing used PBMCs, obtained around atezolizumab (anti-PD-L1) treatment. These receptor sequences come from a man between 65 and 80 years old with urothelial cancer.

This sequence joins TRBV6-5 and TRBJ2-7; TRBD2 agrees at 10 bases. This CDR3 contains 15 residues. With 8 bases clipped from V and 3 bases from J, the junction kept 10 bases outside the gene matches. Germline lookup yields CDR1 MNHEY and CDR2 SVGAGI. DNA for the CDR3: TGTGCCAGCCACACTAGCGGGATCCCCAGCTACGAGCAGTACTTC. Its protein product is CASHTSGIPSYEQYF.

V is TRBV11-2 and J is TRBJ2-3; 7 bases fit TRBD2. CDR3 length: 14 amino acids. Germline lookup yields CDR1 SGHAT and CDR2 FQNNGV. V gave up 5 bases and J gave up 4 bases; unmatched junction bases: 6. CDR3 in amino acids: CASSPAGWPDTQYF. CDR3 bases: TGTGCCAGCAGCCCAGCGGGGTGGCCAGATACGCAGTATTTT.

The chain carries TRBV7-3 and TRBJ2-2; maybe TRBD2 (6 bases). Per germline, CDR1 SGHTA and CDR2 FQGTGA. V lost 4 bases, J lost 6 bases, and 12 bases lay in between. This CDR3 contains 14 residues. The CDR3 nucleotides are TGTGCCAGCAGCTCTATGGGCGGGGCCGGGGAGCTGTTTTTT. Translated, it gives CASSSMGGAGELFF.

The chain is built from TRBV6-5 and TRBJ2-3; 11 bases map to TRBD2. The CDR3 is 16 amino acids. Germline CDR1 is MNHEY and CDR2 is SVGAGI. V gave up 4 bases and J gave up 5 bases; unmatched junction bases: 8. The CDR3 sequence is CASSFSTTSGRDTQYF. The CDR3 nucleotides read TGTGCCAGCAGTTTCTCGACTACTAGCGGGAGAGATACGCAGTATTTT.

The chain carries TRBV19 and TRBJ1-5; D gene ambiguous. V was shortened by 7 bases and J by 1 base, with 11 bases between the two germline ends. The length of the CDR3 is 14 residues. Germline values: CDR1 LNHDA, CDR2 SQIVND (reference sequence). In DNA, the CDR3 is TGTGCCAGTACTACCCTGCGGAGCAATCAGCCCCAGCATTTT. This codes for CASTTLRSNQPQHF.

V is TRBV6-1 and J is TRBJ2-3, with 16 bases identical to TRBD2. V shed 3 bases and J 6 bases; nucleotides not matched to a gene: 0. The CDR3 runs to 15 residues. Germline V gene lookup returns CDR1 MNHNS and CDR2 SASEGT. The CDR3 DNA reads TGTGCCAGCAGTGAGGGACTAGCGGGGGGGGATACGCAGTATTTT. Its translation is CASSEGLAGGDTQYF.

The chain carries TRBV7-9 and TRBJ1-2; D is unclear. CDR1 and CDR2 (germline): SEHNR, FQNEAQ (reference sequence). The CDR3 consists of 13 residues. V was clipped by 1 base and J by 9 bases, with 12 bases between them. The CDR3 DNA reads as TGTGCCAGCAGCTTAGTGACGGGTTTCAGCTACACCTTC. Its translation is CASSLVTGFSYTF.

V is TRBV7-3 and J is TRBJ2-3, with a possible D match to TRBD2 (5 bases). The germline V gene encodes CDR1 SGHTA and CDR2 FQGTGA. Trimming took 5 bases from V and 7 from J, leaving 19 bases between them. The CDR3 has 15 residues. CDR3 loop: CASSPGRKAGNTQYF. In DNA form, the CDR3 reads TGTGCCAGCAGCCCCGGAAGGAAAGCCGGGAATACGCAGTATTTT.

This clone was detected once. The V gene is TRBV5-6, the J gene TRBJ2-3; 7 bases fit TRBD2. V lost 4 bases and J lost 4; bases outside the gene matches: 6. CDR1 is SGHDT, CDR2 YYEEEE, per germline. This CDR3 has 14 amino acids. CDR3 nucleotides: TGTGCCAGCAGCCCCAGCGGGATGGCAGATACGCAGTATTTT. Protein: CASSPSGMADTQYF. Full variable domain (outside the CDR3, taken from reference TRBV5-6 and TRBJ2-3): DAGVTQSPTHLIKTRGQQVTLRCSPKSGHDTVSWYQQALGQGPQFIFQYYEEEERQRGNFPDRFSGHQFPNYSSELNVNALLLGDSALYLCASSPSGMADTQYFGPGTRLTVL.

J is TRBJ1-1 and V is TRBV6-5, with D unclear. The V and J ends lost 2 bases and 7 bases respectively, with 5 bases between them. The CDR3 loop spans 11 amino acids. CDR1 and CDR2 (germline): MNHEY, SVGAGI. Here the CDR3 reads CASSYLGEAFF. The CDR3 DNA follows: TGTGCCAGCAGTTACCTCGGTGAAGCTTTCTTT.

V usage is TRBV7-8 and J usage is TRBJ2-7; 7 bases agree with TRBD2. The V and J ends lost 5 bases and 4 bases, in that order; junction bases with no gene match: 8. The CDR3 is made up of 14 amino acids. CDR1 and CDR2 (germline): SGHVS, FQNEAQ. The CDR3 coding sequence is TGTGCCAGCAGCCCCCGCCGGACTAGGTACGAGCAGTACTTC. Translation: CASSPRRTRYEQYF.

Here the CDR3 reads CASSSPGLPYEQYF. The DNA of the CDR3 is TGTGCCAGCAGTTCCCCGGGACTACCATACGAGCAGTACTTC. J is TRBJ2-7 and V is TRBV6-5; 7 bases are a match to TRBD2. There are 14 residues in the CDR3. V lost 4 bases to trimming and J lost 4 bases; unmatched junction nucleotides: 7. The germline CDR1 and CDR2 sequences are MNHEY and SVGAGI.

This clone was seen only once. The chain couples TRBV10-3 to TRBJ1-2; no reliable D call. This CDR3 has 11 residues. The ends were cut back, 4 bases at V and 8 bases at J, with 8 bases in the middle. From germline, CDR1 is ENHRY and CDR2 SYGVKD. The CDR3 protein is CAISGGGGYTF. The CDR3, as DNA: TGTGCCATCAGTGGAGGAGGGGGCTACACCTTC.

The chain has TRBV6-5 and TRBJ1-5; 7 positions agree with TRBD1. From germline, CDR1 is MNHEY and CDR2 SVGAGI. The V gene end was trimmed by 6 bases and the J gene end by 7 bases; junction bases not matched to a gene: 12. The CDR3 is 15 amino acids. CDR3: CASSPLRGRQQPQHF. CDR3 DNA: TGTGCCAGCAGCCCTCTGAGGGGGCGGCAACAGCCCCAGCATTTT.

The chain uses TRBV4-1 and TRBJ2-3; perhaps TRBD2 as D (5 bases). V dropped 5 bases and J dropped 0 bases, with 12 bases sitting between them. The CDR3 extends over 15 amino acids. Germline V gene data show CDR1 as MGHRA and CDR2 as YSYEKL. The CDR3 protein is CASSAGIPSTDTQYF. As DNA, the CDR3 is TGCGCCAGCAGCGCCGGGATTCCTAGCACAGATACGCAGTATTTT.

About this clone: The junction does not match germline at one end; this may be a read error. The V call is TRBV5-1, the J call TRBJ2-1, with 10 bases matching TRBD2. The CDR3 is 14 amino acids. Germline CDR1 and CDR2: SGHRS and YFSETQ. CDR3 amino acids: CASSRSGTSDEQFF. CDR3 sequence (DNA): TGCGCCAGCAGTCGGTCCGGGACTAGCGATGAACAGTTCTTC. Complete variable domain (other parts from reference TRBV5-1 and TRBJ2-1): KAGVTQTPRYLIKTRGQQVTLSCSPISGHRSVSWYQQTPGQGLQFLFEYFSETQRNKGNFPGRFSGRQFSNSRSEMNVSTLELGDSALYLCASSRSGTSDEQFFGPGTRLTVL.

V usage is TRBV4-1 and J usage is TRBJ2-1; D is undetermined. Germline CDR1 MGHRA, CDR2 YSYEKL. The CDR3 is 14 residues long. V shed 2 bases and J shed 7 bases, with 12 bases lying between them. In DNA form, the CDR3 reads TGCGCCAGCAGCCAATTCCCGGGTGGAAATGAGCAGTTCTTC. It is translated as CASSQFPGGNEQFF.

J is TRBJ1-1 and V is TRBV5-1, with no clear D. The CDR3 loop spans 14 amino acids. The V gene lost 4 bases and the J gene lost 5 bases, with 15 bases spanning the gap. The germline CDR1 and CDR2 sequences are SGHRS and YFSETQ. DNA of the CDR3: TGCGCCAGCAGCCCTGAACCGGCGGGGACTGAAGCTTTCTTT. Amino acid sequence: CASSPEPAGTEAFF.

The sample holds one count of this clone. The chain has TRBV19 and TRBJ2-6; TRBD1 aligns across 9 bases. The V segment lost 10 bases and the J segment 0 bases; nucleotides outside the gene matches: 4. This CDR3 contains 15 residues. The germline gives CDR1 LNHDA, CDR2 SQIVND (reference sequence). The CDR3 sequence: CATGQGTSGANVLTF. In DNA, the CDR3 is TGTGCCACTGGACAGGGGACCTCTGGGGCCAACGTCCTGACTTTC.

The rearrangement uses TRBV7-9 and TRBJ2-1; D gene ambiguous. The V gene's germline CDR1 is SEHNR and CDR2 FQNEAQ (reference sequence). V was cut by 5 bases and J by 2 bases, with 7 bases left in between. The CDR3 length is 13 residues. The CDR3 DNA follows: TGTGCCAGCAGCGTGTCAACCTACAATGAGCAGTTCTTC. As protein: CASSVSTYNEQFF.

This clone was observed a few times. This chain joins TRBV5-4 and TRBJ2-5; D might be TRBD1 (6 bases). The CDR3 consists of 13 residues. Trimming left V 4 bases short and J 2 bases short, with 9 bases between. CDR1 is SGHNT, CDR2 YYREEE, per germline (reference sequence). Here the CDR3 DNA reads TGTGCCAGCAGCCTAGGACAGCAAGAGACCCAGTACTTC. Protein product: CASSLGQQETQYF.

This sequence joins TRBV29-1 and TRBJ2-2, with 11 bases that match TRBD2. Germline V gene data show CDR1 as SQVTM and CDR2 as ANQGSEA. The V gene end was trimmed by 6 bases and the J gene end by 3 bases; junction bases not matched to a gene: 9. The CDR3 loop spans 16 amino acids. Here the CDR3 DNA reads TGCAGCGTAGAGGGACTAGCGGTAGGGTACACCGGGGAGCTGTTTTTT. It translates to CSVEGLAVGYTGELFF.

The chain carries TRBV7-9 and TRBJ2-3; D may be TRBD2 (6 bases). The ends were cut back, 4 bases at V and 0 bases at J, with 20 bases in the middle. The CDR3 loop spans 18 amino acids. Germline assignment: CDR1 SEHNR and CDR2 FQNEAQ (reference sequence). Here the CDR3 DNA reads TGTGCCAGCAGCTCTAGGTCCCTTTCTAGCGCTAGCACAGATACGCAGTATTTT. Translating it yields CASSSRSLSSASTDTQYF.

CDR3 protein: CASSLQTSGSTDTQYF. CDR3 bases: TGTGCCAGCAGCCTCCAGACTAGCGGGAGCACAGATACGCAGTATTTT. The chain combines TRBV7-8 with TRBJ2-3; 10 nucleotides agree with TRBD2. Germline trimming cut 5 bases from V and 0 bases from J; bases unmatched to any gene: 5. Looked up from germline, CDR1 is SGHVS and CDR2 is FQNEAQ. This CDR3 has 16 residues.

The rearrangement links TRBV12-5 to TRBJ2-1, with D uncertain. Germline V CDR1 and CDR2: LGHNT, FRNRAP. The CDR3 runs to 11 residues. The V end was cut by 7 bases, the J end by 4 bases, with 5 bases between. CDR3 nucleotide sequence: TGTGCTAGTGCCCTATACAATGAGCAGTTCTTC. As protein: CASALYNEQFF.

This sequence joins TRBV19 and TRBJ2-7, with D perhaps TRBD1 (6 bases). Trimming took off 4 bases at V and 7 bases at J, with 17 bases between the two ends. The CDR3 consists of 14 residues. The germline gives CDR1 LNHDA, CDR2 SQIVND (reference sequence). Written as DNA, the CDR3 is TGTGCCAGTAGTACACCAGGGGTGCTTGAGGAGCAGTACTTC. This translates into CASSTPGVLEEQYF.

This sequence joins TRBV28 and TRBJ2-5; D is possibly TRBD2 (6 bases). CDR1 and CDR2 from the germline V gene are MDHEN and SYDVKM. The CDR3 consists of 14 residues. The ends were cut back, 5 bases at V and 4 bases at J, with 14 bases in the middle. CDR3 protein: CASSQGGVGETQYF. The DNA for the CDR3 is TGTGCCAGCAGTCAGGGCGGGGTGGGAGAGACCCAGTACTTC.

The CDR3 coding sequence is TGTGCCAGCAGCTTATCCTGGTTCGGGGACAGGGTCTCCTACGAGCAGTACTTC. Residues: CASSLSWFGDRVSYEQYF. The chain carries TRBV7-2 and TRBJ2-7; 9 bases match TRBD1. The germline CDR1 and CDR2 sequences are SGHTA and FQGNSA. CDR3 length: 18 amino acids. Trimming took 2 bases from V and 0 from J; bases not matched to a gene: 11.

This chain joins TRBV28 and TRBJ1-2, with 9 bases identical to TRBD1. CDR1 is MDHEN and CDR2 is SYDVKM in the germline V gene. The CDR3 spans 15 residues. Losses at the gene ends were 5 bases for V and 1 base for J; bases not matched to a gene: 5. The DNA for the CDR3 is TGTGCCAGCAGTACCTACAGGGGGCATAACTATGGCTACACCTTC. It codes for CASSTYRGHNYGYTF.

The chain uses TRBV10-2 and TRBJ2-3, with D perhaps TRBD1 (5 bases). Trimming cost V 2 bases and J 1 base, with 7 bases left between them. Germline V gene sequence: CDR1 WSHSY, CDR2 SAAADI. The CDR3 is made up of 14 amino acids. The CDR3 DNA sequence: TGCGCCAGCAGTGAGGTGGGGCGCACAGATACGCAGTATTTT. Its translation: CASSEVGRTDTQYF.

The chain combines TRBV19 with TRBJ2-7, with D perhaps TRBD2 (6 bases). From germline, CDR1 is LNHDA and CDR2 SQIVND (reference sequence). Trimming pared 2 bases from V and 5 bases from J, leaving 10 bases between. The CDR3 is 13 residues long. CDR3 nucleotides: TGTGCCAGTAGTATATCCTGGGGGGACGAGCAGTACTTC. This gives the protein CASSISWGDEQYF.